The 26 T cell receptor beta chains below come from one sample, sequenced in a study of cytomegalovirus exposure and HLA in healthy donors (dated by TCRdb to 2016 to 2017). The library relied on the immunoSEQ multiplex PCR assay. The multiplex PCR relied on a mix of 60 forward primers for TCR Vbeta segments and 13 reverse primers for TCR Jbeta segments. TCRdb carries this immuneACCESS record with in-frame sequences only. Its versions omit some clonotypes, under half of them owing to an unresolved V gene in the studies checked, with the rest unexplained. In this sample the table shows more than 65,000 clones, approximately 78% of which occur a single time. The ten biggest clones cover roughly 2% of the sample. The sequencing input was PBMCs. The receptors stem from a man younger than 35 in good health and CMV-seronegative.

This chain uses TRBV7-2 with TRBJ2-7, with a weak D call TRBD1 (6 bases). The CDR3 has 17 residues. Germline V lookup: CDR1 SGHTA, CDR2 FQGNSA. The V end was cut by 5 bases, the J end by 4 bases, with 24 bases between. The CDR3 DNA follows: TGTGCCAGCAGCAGAGTCCAGGCAGGGGAAGGGGTGTACGAGCAGTACTTC. Translating it yields CASSRVQAGEGVYEQYF.

This rearrangement joins TRBV11-2 to TRBJ1-3; D is unclear. V was pared by 5 bases and J by 1 base, with 6 bases between. CDR3 length equals 13 residues. From germline, CDR1 is SGHAT and CDR2 FQNNGV. CDR3: CASSLFSGNTIYF. As DNA, the CDR3 is TGTGCCAGCAGCCTCTTTTCTGGAAACACCATATATTTT.

The chain has TRBV5-1 and TRBJ1-1; weak D call: TRBD1 (6 bases). Trimming shortened V by 4 bases and J by 4 bases, and 17 bases separated the two germline ends. In germline, CDR1 is SGHRS, CDR2 YFSETQ. The CDR3 totals 15 residues. The CDR3 nucleotides are TGCGCCAGCAGCGCTCATCAGGGGTTCGGCACTGAAGCTTTCTTT. It is translated as CASSAHQGFGTEAFF.

This clone was seen only once. The CDR3, as DNA: TGCGCCAGCAGCCAAGTTAGGGGGCAGCCCCAGCATTTT. Residues: CASSQVRGQPQHF. V is TRBV4-3 and J is TRBJ1-5, with a possible D match to TRBD1 (6 bases). With 1 base removed from V and 7 bases from J, the gap between germline ends came to 8 bases. The CDR3 covers 13 residues. Germline values: CDR1 LGHNA, CDR2 YSLEER.

The V gene is TRBV7-6, the J gene TRBJ1-1; TRBD1 might be the D (6 bases). The ends were cut back, 3 bases at V and 1 base at J, with 12 bases in the middle. Germline V gene sequence: CDR1 SGHVS, CDR2 FNYEAQ. This CDR3 has 15 amino acids. The CDR3 coding sequence is TGTGCCAGCAGCTTGACACAGGGACGGAACACTGAAGCTTTCTTT. Translating gives CASSLTQGRNTEAFF.

The chain couples TRBV28 to TRBJ2-7, with 7 bases identical to TRBD1. The CDR3 sequence is 13 residues long. CDR1 MDHEN and CDR2 SYDVKM come from the germline V gene. With 6 bases clipped from V and 1 base from J, the junction kept 3 bases outside the gene matches. The DNA of the CDR3 is TGTGCCAGCAGGACGGGACAGTCCTACGAGCAGTACTTC. This gives the protein CASRTGQSYEQYF.

V is TRBV9 and J is TRBJ2-1, with D maybe TRBD2 (6 bases). The length of the CDR3 is 16 residues. Per germline, CDR1 SGDLS and CDR2 YYNGEE. Trimming shortened V by 0 bases and J by 10 bases, and 20 bases separated the two germline ends. CDR3 sequence reads: CASSVATLIGGDEQFF. The CDR3 region has the DNA TGTGCCAGCAGCGTAGCGACATTAATCGGGGGAGACGAGCAGTTCTTC.

The V and J genes are TRBV5-1 and TRBJ2-3; D is possibly TRBD1 (6 bases). Germline CDR1 is SGHRS and CDR2 is YFSETQ. Trimming shortened V by 3 bases and J by 4 bases, and 15 bases separated the two germline ends. There are 15 residues in the CDR3. DNA of the CDR3: TGCGCCAGCAGCTCACTACAGGGTGGCCCAGATACGCAGTATTTT. Its translation: CASSSLQGGPDTQYF.

The gene calls are TRBV29-1 and TRBJ2-5; TRBD2 matches 7 bases. Germline CDR1 reads SQVTM; CDR2 reads ANQGSEA. The CDR3 has 15 amino acids. V lost 6 bases and J lost 0; bases outside the gene matches: 10. CDR3 bases: TGCAGCGTCGGAAGCGGGGACTCATACCAAGAGACCCAGTACTTC. Translated, it gives CSVGSGDSYQETQYF.

This clone was seen just once. The genes are TRBV28 and TRBJ2-2, with 8 bases aligning to TRBD2. V gave up 9 bases and J gave up 1 base; unmatched junction bases: 10. Germline values: CDR1 MDHEN, CDR2 SYDVKM. This CDR3 comprises 16 residues. The CDR3 nucleotides read TGTGCCAGTATACGGGGGGGCGGTAGGAACACCGGGGAGCTGTTTTTT. It yields the protein CASIRGGGRNTGELFF.

This chain links TRBV21-1 with TRBJ1-2. TRBV21-1 is annotated as a pseudogene. The CDR3 length is 15 residues. The CDR3 reads CASSKRTGANYGYTF. The DNA of the CDR3 is TGTGCCAGCAGCAAGAGGACTGGAGCTAACTATGGCTACACCTTC.

For this clone: Germline is not matched at one junction end, which may reflect a read error. The V and J genes are TRBV7-7 and TRBJ2-3, with 7 bases that match TRBD1. The germline CDR1 and CDR2 sequences are SSHAT and FNYEAQ (reference sequence). This CDR3 has 13 amino acids. The CDR3 DNA is TGTGCTAGCAGCGCAGGGGGAACAGATACGCAGTATTTT. It is translated as CASSAGGTDTQYF.

The rearrangement uses TRBV5-1 and TRBJ1-1; D perhaps matches TRBD1 (5 bases). The CDR3 consists of 17 residues. V was pared by 0 bases and J by 1 base, with 16 bases between. Germline CDR1 and CDR2: SGHRS and YFSETQ. CDR3 in amino acids: CASSLGPSGGKNTEAFF. The DNA of the CDR3 is TGCGCCAGCAGCTTGGGGCCTTCGGGGGGAAAGAACACTGAAGCTTTCTTT. Full variable domain (remainder filled in from reference TRBV5-1 and TRBJ1-1): KAGVTQTPRYLIKTRGQQVTLSCSPISGHRSVSWYQQTPGQGLQFLFEYFSETQRNKGNFPGRFSGRQFSNSRSEMNVSTLELGDSALYLCASSLGPSGGKNTEAFFGQGTRLTVV.

The chain uses TRBV29-1 and TRBJ1-1; possibly TRBD1 for D (6 bases). V gave up 6 bases and J gave up 4 bases, with 12 bases separating them. This CDR3 has 12 residues. CDR1 SQVTM and CDR2 ANQGSEA come from the germline V gene. DNA for the CDR3: TGCAGCGTGTTAGGGGGTCGCACTGAAGCTTTCTTT. It is translated as CSVLGGRTEAFF.

J is TRBJ1-2 and V is TRBV25-1, with D tentatively TRBD1 (5 bases). V dropped 4 bases and J dropped 10 bases, with 16 bases sitting between them. The CDR3 runs 13 residues. Germline V gives CDR1 MGHDK, CDR2 SYGVNS. CDR3 nucleotides: TGTGCCAGCAGTGCGGGATCCTGGGACTACTACACCTTC. The encoded protein is CASSAGSWDYYTF.

The V call is TRBV7-2, the J call TRBJ2-7; TRBD2 is a possible D gene (6 bases). Deletions cut 6 bases from V and 5 bases from J, with 20 bases between. Germline CDR1 reads SGHTA; CDR2 reads FQGNSA. The CDR3 has 15 amino acids. CDR3 sequence reads: CASRFNAGLENEQYF. CDR3 coding DNA: TGTGCCAGCAGGTTCAACGCGGGGTTAGAGAACGAGCAGTACTTC.

The J gene is TRBJ2-1, the V gene TRBV14; 7 bases align to TRBD2. Trimming cost V 0 bases and J 3 bases; bases outside gene matches: 5. The CDR3 loop spans 16 amino acids. The germline gives CDR1 SGHDN, CDR2 FVKESK. The CDR3 DNA follows: TGTGCCAGCAGCCAAGATCGGGGGGAGGTCTACAATGAGCAGTTCTTC. The encoded protein is CASSQDRGEVYNEQFF.

The rearrangement links TRBV5-6 to TRBJ2-1; 10 bases match TRBD1. Per germline, CDR1 SGHDT and CDR2 YYEEEE. J gave up 8 bases and V 6 bases, and 5 bases lay outside the gene matches. The CDR3 has 13 amino acids. CDR3 bases: TGTGCCAGCACCCCGGACAGGGGGTATGAGCAGTTCTTC. Translated, it gives CASTPDRGYEQFF.

The chain uses TRBV7-2 and TRBJ2-7, with 7 positions matching TRBD1. Germline V gene sequence: CDR1 SGHTA, CDR2 FQGNSA. The CDR3 is 15 amino acids. The J segment lost 6 bases and the V segment lost 5 bases, leaving 13 bases of the junction unmatched. CDR3 sequence (DNA): TGTGCCAGCAGCCCTACCCGAAGGGGGCGTGGCGAGCAGTACTTC. It is translated as CASSPTRRGRGEQYF. The whole variable domain, remainder taken from reference TRBV7-2 and TRBJ2-7, is GAGVSQSPSNKVTEKGKDVELRCDPISGHTALYWYRQSLGQGLEFLIYFQGNSAPDKSGLPSDRFSAERTGGSVSTLTIQRTQQEDSAVYLCASSPTRRGRGEQYFGPGTRLTVT.

V is TRBV18 and J is TRBJ1-2; D is perhaps TRBD1 (6 bases). This CDR3 is built from 13 residues. Trimming removed 5 bases at V and 2 bases at J, with 9 bases between. Germline V lookup: CDR1 KGHSH, CDR2 LQKENI. For the CDR3, the DNA is TGTGCCAGCTCAGGCGACAGGAACTATGGCTACACCTTC. It is translated as CASSGDRNYGYTF.

The CDR3 protein is CASGPLSISYNEQFF. In nucleotides, the CDR3 is TGTGCCAGCGGCCCCTTAAGTATCTCCTACAATGAGCAGTTCTTC. The chain joins TRBV27 to TRBJ2-1; D ambiguous. CDR3 size: 15 residues. Per the germline V gene, CDR1 is MNHEY and CDR2 is SMNVEV (reference sequence). The V and J ends lost 8 bases and 0 bases respectively, with 14 bases between them.

This clone was observed a single time. This chain joins TRBV19 and TRBJ1-1, with D possibly being TRBD1 (5 bases). The CDR3 spans 13 residues. V gave up 5 bases and J gave up 1 base, with 8 bases separating them. Per germline, CDR1 LNHDA and CDR2 SQIVND (reference sequence). CDR3 loop: CASSATGNTEAFF. CDR3 bases: TGTGCCAGTAGTGCAACAGGGAACACTGAAGCTTTCTTT.

J is TRBJ2-1 and V is TRBV15; D is possibly TRBD1 (6 bases). The CDR3 has 14 amino acids. From germline, CDR1 is LNHNV and CDR2 YYDKDF (reference sequence). V dropped 7 bases and J dropped 10 bases, with 20 bases sitting between them. This CDR3 is CATTRSGQWKEQFF. CDR3 coding DNA: TGTGCCACCACCCGGAGCGGACAGTGGAAAGAGCAGTTCTTC.

The chain couples TRBV9 to TRBJ1-1, with 9 positions matching TRBD1. From germline, CDR1 is SGDLS and CDR2 YYNGEE. V was clipped by 0 bases and J by 4 bases; unmatched bases: 4. The CDR3 spans 15 residues. The CDR3 region is CASSVGDRAITEAFF. CDR3 bases: TGTGCCAGCAGCGTAGGGGACAGGGCAATCACTGAAGCTTTCTTT.

The chain uses TRBV5-8 and TRBJ2-1, with 10 bases identical to TRBD2. The CDR3 extends over 14 amino acids. J gave up 4 bases and V 7 bases, and 5 bases lay outside the gene matches. Germline V lookup: CDR1 SGHTS, CDR2 YDEGEE. The CDR3 is CASSRAGGYNEQFF. DNA for the CDR3: TGTGCCAGCTCCCGAGCGGGAGGGTACAATGAGCAGTTCTTC. The full variable domain, its missing parts supplied by reference TRBV5-8 and TRBJ2-1, is EAGVTQSPTHLIKTRGQQATLRCSPISGHTSVYWYQQALGLGLQFLLWYDEGEERNRGNFPPRFSGRQFPNYSSELNVNALELEDSALYLCASSRAGGYNEQFFGPGTRLTVL.

The genes are TRBV5-4 and TRBJ1-1, with D possibly TRBD1 on 6 matching bases. Trimming stripped 0 bases from V and 5 bases from J, with 11 bases between. Per germline, CDR1 SGHNT and CDR2 YYREEE (reference sequence). This CDR3 comprises 14 residues. CDR3 sequence reads: CASSLERGGTEAFF. DNA of the CDR3: TGTGCCAGCAGCTTGGAGAGGGGGGGGACTGAAGCTTTCTTT.